Included here is one T cell receptor (beta chain) sequence, with context. The antigen remains undetermined. Researchers ran the PCR with 60 Vbeta and 13 Jbeta primers. Assay used: immunoSEQ multiplex PCR; TCRdb lists only in-frame clones, some missing. Of around 160,000 clones listed, 75% were seen once; the top ten hold roughly 8.2%. After removal of 5 bases from V and 2 bases from J, the junction contained 6 bases not matched to a gene. This CDR3 is 14 amino acids long. Germline CDR1 SGHTA, CDR2 FQGNSA. Donors counted as nominally healthy when sampled, yet unrecorded immune exposures were likely. The record originates from a study of cytomegalovirus exposure and HLA in healthy donors. Study information: As released early, the data held about 85 million unique TCRs from HLA-typed donors.

Whole-study findings and limits: The authors listed 150 or so TCR beta chains as cytomegalovirus-associated.

The sequence derives from a woman in her thirties or forties in good health and CMV-seropositive. This rearrangement joins TRBV7-2 to TRBJ2-7; TRBD1 matches at 7 bases. Sequencing was carried out using PBMCs. CDR3 DNA: TGTGCCAGCAGCGTGACAGGGTTTGCCTACGAGCAGTACTTC. Protein product: CASSVTGFAYEQYF.